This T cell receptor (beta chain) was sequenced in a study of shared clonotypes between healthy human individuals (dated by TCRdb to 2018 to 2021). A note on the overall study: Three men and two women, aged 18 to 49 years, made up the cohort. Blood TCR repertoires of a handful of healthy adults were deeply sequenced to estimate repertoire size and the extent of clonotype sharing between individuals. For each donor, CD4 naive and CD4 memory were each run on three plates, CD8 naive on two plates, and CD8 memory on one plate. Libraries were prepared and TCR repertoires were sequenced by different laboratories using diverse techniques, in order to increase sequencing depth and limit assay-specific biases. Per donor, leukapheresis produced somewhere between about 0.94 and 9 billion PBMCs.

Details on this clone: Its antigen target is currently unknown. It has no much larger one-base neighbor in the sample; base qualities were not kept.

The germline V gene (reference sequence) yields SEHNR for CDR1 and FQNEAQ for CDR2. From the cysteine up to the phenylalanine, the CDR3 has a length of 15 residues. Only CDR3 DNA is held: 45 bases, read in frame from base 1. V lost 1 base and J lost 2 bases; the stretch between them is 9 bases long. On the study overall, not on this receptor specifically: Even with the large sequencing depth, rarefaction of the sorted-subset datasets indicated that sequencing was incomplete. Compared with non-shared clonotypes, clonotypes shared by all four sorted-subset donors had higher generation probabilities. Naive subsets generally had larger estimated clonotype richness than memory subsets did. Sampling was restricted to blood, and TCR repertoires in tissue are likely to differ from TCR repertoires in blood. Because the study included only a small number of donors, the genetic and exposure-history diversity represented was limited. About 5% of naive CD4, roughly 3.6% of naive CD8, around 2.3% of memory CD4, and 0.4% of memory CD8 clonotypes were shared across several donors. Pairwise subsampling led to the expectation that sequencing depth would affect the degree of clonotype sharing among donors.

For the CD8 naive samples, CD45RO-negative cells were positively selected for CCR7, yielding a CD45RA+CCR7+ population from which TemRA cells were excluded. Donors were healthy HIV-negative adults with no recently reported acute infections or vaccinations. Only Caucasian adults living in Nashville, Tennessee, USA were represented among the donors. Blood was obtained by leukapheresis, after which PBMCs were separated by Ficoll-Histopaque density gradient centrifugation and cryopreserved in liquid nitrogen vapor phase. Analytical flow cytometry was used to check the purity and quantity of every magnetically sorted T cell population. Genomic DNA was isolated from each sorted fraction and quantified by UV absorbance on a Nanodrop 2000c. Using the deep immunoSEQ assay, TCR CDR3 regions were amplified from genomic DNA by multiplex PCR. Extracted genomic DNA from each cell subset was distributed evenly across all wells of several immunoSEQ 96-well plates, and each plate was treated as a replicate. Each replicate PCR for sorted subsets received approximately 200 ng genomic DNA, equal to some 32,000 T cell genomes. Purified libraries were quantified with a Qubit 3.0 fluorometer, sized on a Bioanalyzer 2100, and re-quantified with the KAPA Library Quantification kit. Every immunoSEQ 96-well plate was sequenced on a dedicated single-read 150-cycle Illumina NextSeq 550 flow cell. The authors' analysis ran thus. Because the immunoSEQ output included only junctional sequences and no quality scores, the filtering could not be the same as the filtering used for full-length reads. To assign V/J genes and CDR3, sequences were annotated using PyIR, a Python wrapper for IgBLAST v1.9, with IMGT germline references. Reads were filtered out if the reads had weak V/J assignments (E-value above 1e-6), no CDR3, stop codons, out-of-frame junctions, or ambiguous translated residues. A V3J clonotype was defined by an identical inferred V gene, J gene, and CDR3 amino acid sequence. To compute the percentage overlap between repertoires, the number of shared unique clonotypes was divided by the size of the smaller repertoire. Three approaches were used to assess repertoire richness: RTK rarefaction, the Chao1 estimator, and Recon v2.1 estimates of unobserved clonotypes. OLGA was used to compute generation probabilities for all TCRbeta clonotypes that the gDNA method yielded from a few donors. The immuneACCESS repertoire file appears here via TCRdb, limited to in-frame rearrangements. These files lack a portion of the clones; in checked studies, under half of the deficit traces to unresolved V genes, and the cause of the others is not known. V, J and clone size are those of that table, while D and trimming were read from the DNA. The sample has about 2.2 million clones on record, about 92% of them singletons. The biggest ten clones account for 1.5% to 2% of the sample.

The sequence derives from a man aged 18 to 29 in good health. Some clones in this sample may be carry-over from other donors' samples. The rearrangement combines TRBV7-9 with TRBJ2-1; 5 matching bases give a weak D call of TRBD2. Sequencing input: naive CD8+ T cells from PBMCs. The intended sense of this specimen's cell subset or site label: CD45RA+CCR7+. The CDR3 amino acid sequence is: CASSLGTGTYNEQFF. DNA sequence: TGTGCCAGCAGCTTAGGGACGGGGACCTACAATGAGCAGTTCTTC.